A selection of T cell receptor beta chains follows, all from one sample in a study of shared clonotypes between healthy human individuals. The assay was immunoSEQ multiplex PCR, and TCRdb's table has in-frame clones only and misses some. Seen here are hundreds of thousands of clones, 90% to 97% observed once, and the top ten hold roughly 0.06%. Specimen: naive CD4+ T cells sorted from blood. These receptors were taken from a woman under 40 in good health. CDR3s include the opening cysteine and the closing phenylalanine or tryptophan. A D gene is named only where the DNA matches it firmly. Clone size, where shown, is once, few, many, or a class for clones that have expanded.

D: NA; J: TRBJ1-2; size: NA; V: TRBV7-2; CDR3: CASSKDPNYGYTF; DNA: TGTGCCAGCAGCAAGGATCCTAACTATGGCTACACCTTC
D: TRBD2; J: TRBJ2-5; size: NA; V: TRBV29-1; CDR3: CSVGGGIETQYF; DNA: TGCAGCGTTGGGGGGGGTATAGAGACCCAGTACTTC
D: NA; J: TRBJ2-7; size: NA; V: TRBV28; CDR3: CASYRTGTLTYEQYF; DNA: TGTGCCAGCTACCGAACCGGGACGCTAACATACGAGCAGTACTTC
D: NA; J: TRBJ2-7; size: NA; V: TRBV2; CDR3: CASRTRTQSSYEQYF; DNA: TGTGCCAGCAGAACCCGGACGCAAAGCTCCTACGAGCAGTACTTC
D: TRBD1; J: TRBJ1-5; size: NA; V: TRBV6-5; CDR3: CASSKTGDQPQHF; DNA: TGTGCCAGCAGTAAGACAGGGGATCAGCCCCAGCATTTT
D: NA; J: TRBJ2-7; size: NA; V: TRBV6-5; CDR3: CASSYSGTYEQYF; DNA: TGTGCCAGCAGTTACAGCGGAACCTACGAGCAGTACTTC
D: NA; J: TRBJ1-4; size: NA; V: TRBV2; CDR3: CASSDPTPGGEKLFF; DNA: TGTGCCAGCAGTGATCCCACCCCCGGAGGTGAAAAACTGTTTTTT
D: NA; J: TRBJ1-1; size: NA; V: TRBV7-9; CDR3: CASSLDTRGTEAFF; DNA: TGTGCCAGCAGCTTAGACACCAGGGGCACTGAAGCTTTCTTT
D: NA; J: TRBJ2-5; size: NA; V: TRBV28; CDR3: CASSLGRLETQYF; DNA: TGTGCCAGCAGTTTGGGGAGATTGGAGACCCAGTACTTC
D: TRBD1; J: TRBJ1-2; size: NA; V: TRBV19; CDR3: CASSVDRDHYGYTF; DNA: TGTGCCAGTAGTGTGGACAGGGATCACTATGGCTACACCTTC
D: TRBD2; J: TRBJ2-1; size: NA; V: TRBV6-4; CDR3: CASSGGLAGSYNEQFF; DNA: TGTGCCAGCAGTGGAGGACTAGCGGGCTCCTACAATGAGCAGTTCTTC
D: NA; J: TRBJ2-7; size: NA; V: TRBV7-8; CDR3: CASRVEVNYEQYF; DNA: TGTGCCAGCAGGGTGGAGGTCAATTACGAGCAGTACTTC
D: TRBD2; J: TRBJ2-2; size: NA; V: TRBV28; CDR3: CASSLLASGNVWGGELFF; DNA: TGTGCCAGCAGTTTATTGGCTAGCGGGAACGTCTGGGGCGGGGAGCTGTTTTTT
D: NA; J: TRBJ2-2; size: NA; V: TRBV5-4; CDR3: CASSLAEELFF; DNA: TGTGCCAGCAGCTTGGCTGAGGAGCTGTTTTTT
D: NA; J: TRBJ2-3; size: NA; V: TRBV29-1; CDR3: CSVEFGGTDTQYF; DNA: TGCAGCGTTGAGTTTGGCGGGACAGATACGCAGTATTTT
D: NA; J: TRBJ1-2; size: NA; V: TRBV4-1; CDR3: CASSLSAQYPNYGYTF; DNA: TGCGCCAGCAGCCTATCCGCGCAGTATCCTAACTATGGCTACACCTTC
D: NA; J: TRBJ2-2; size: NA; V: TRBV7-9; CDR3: CASRKFSGSNTGELFF; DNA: TGTGCCAGCAGGAAGTTCTCAGGGTCGAACACCGGGGAGCTGTTTTTT
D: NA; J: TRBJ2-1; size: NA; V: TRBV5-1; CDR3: CASSPTPGLNEQFF; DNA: TGCGCCAGCAGCCCGACCCCAGGGTTAAATGAGCAGTTCTTC
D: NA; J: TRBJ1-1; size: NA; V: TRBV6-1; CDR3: CASSEAPGVGNTEAFF; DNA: TGTGCCAGCAGTGAAGCCCCGGGGGTGGGGAACACTGAAGCTTTCTTT
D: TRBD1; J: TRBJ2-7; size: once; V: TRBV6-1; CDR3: CASSERLDRGTNEQYF; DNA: TGTGCCAGCAGTGAGAGACTTGACAGGGGCACGAACGAGCAGTACTTC
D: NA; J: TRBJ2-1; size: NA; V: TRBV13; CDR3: CASSLGGAGMIYNEQFF; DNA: TGTGCCAGCAGCTTAGGAGGGGCGGGAATGATCTACAATGAGCAGTTCTTC
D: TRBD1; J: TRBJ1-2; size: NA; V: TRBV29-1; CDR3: CSVGGTDRGGNYGYTF; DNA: TGCAGCGTTGGGGGGACGGACAGGGGCGGGAACTATGGCTACACCTTC
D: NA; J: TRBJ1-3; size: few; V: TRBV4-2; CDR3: CASSQDSTIYF; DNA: TGTGCCAGCAGCCAAGATTCCACCATATATTTT
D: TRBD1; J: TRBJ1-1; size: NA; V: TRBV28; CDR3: CASSLSTGYTEAFF; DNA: TGTGCCAGCAGTTTATCGACAGGGTACACTGAAGCTTTCTTT
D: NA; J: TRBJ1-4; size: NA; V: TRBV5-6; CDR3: CAREVRGPRYEKLFF; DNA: TGTGCCAGGGAGGTGAGGGGTCCCAGGTATGAAAAACTGTTTTTT
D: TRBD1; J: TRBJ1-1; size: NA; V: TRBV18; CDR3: CASSTTIGQANTEAFF; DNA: TGTGCCAGCTCCACCACGATAGGACAGGCGAACACTGAAGCTTTCTTT
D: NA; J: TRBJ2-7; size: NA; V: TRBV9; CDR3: CASSVGGDPRLYEQYF; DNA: TGTGCCAGCAGCGTAGGGGGCGACCCTCGACTCTACGAGCAGTACTTC
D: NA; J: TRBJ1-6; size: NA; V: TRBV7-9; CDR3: CASSATPGQNSPLHF; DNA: TGTGCCAGCAGCGCTACCCCTGGACAAAATTCACCCCTCCACTTT
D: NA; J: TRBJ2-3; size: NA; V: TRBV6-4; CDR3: CASSDSYRDTDTQYF; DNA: TGTGCCAGCAGTGACTCGTACAGGGACACAGATACGCAGTATTTT
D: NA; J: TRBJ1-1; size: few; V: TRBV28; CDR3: CASSSGPEAFF; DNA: TGTGCCAGCAGTTCAGGCCCAGAAGCTTTCTTT
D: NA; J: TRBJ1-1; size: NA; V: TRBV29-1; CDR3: CSVDDRLKGTTEAFF; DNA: TGCAGCGTTGACGACCGACTAAAGGGGACCACTGAAGCTTTCTTT
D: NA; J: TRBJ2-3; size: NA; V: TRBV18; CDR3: CASSYMYVGSDTQYF; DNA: TGTGCCAGCTCTTACATGTATGTGGGGTCAGATACGCAGTATTTT
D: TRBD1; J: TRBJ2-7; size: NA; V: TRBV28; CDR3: CASRRPGTGDEQYF; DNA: TGTGCCAGCAGGCGCCCCGGGACAGGGGACGAGCAGTACTTC
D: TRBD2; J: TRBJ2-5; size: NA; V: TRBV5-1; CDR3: CASSLALAGGPYETQYF; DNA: TGCGCCAGCAGCTTGGCCCTAGCGGGAGGGCCATATGAGACCCAGTACTTC
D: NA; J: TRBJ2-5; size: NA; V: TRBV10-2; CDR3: CASSGASRETQYF; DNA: TGCGCCAGCAGTGGGGCTAGCAGGGAGACCCAGTACTTC
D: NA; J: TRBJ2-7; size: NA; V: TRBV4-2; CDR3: CASSQDGGLDEQYF; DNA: TGTGCCAGCAGCCAAGATGGGGGTCTGGACGAGCAGTACTTC
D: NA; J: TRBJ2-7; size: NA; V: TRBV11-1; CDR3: CASSTILAVPYEQYF; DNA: TGTGCCAGCAGCACCATTCTAGCTGTTCCCTACGAGCAGTACTTC
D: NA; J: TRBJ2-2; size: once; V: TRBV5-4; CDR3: CASSLRGPTVNTGELFF; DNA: TGTGCCAGCAGCTTAAGAGGCCCGACAGTGAACACCGGGGAGCTGTTTTTT
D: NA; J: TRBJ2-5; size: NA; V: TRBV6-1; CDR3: CASIGGAPLFGTQYF; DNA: TGTGCCAGCATTGGAGGGGCCCCGTTATTCGGGACCCAGTACTTC
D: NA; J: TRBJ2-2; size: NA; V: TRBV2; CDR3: CASSTRGLAGELFF; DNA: TGTGCCAGCAGTACAAGGGGCTTGGCCGGGGAGCTGTTTTTT
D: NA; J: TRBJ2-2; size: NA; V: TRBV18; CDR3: CASKRGTPTGELFF; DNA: TGTGCCAGCAAAAGAGGGACACCAACCGGGGAGCTGTTTTTT
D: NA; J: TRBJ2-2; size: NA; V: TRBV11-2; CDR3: CASSLEAGELFF; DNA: TGTGCCAGCAGCTTGGAAGCCGGGGAGCTGTTTTTT
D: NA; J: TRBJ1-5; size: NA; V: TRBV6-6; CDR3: CASSYRGRGQPQHF; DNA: TGTGCCAGCAGTTACAGAGGTAGGGGTCAGCCCCAGCATTTT
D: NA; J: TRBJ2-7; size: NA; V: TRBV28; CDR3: CASIWSGIGTYEQYF; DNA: TGTGCCAGCATCTGGTCGGGAATCGGGACCTACGAGCAGTACTTC
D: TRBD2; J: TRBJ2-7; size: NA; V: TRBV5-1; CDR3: CASSSEPGLAGDPWYEQYF; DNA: TGCGCCAGCAGCAGTGAACCGGGACTAGCGGGAGATCCTTGGTACGAGCAGTACTTC